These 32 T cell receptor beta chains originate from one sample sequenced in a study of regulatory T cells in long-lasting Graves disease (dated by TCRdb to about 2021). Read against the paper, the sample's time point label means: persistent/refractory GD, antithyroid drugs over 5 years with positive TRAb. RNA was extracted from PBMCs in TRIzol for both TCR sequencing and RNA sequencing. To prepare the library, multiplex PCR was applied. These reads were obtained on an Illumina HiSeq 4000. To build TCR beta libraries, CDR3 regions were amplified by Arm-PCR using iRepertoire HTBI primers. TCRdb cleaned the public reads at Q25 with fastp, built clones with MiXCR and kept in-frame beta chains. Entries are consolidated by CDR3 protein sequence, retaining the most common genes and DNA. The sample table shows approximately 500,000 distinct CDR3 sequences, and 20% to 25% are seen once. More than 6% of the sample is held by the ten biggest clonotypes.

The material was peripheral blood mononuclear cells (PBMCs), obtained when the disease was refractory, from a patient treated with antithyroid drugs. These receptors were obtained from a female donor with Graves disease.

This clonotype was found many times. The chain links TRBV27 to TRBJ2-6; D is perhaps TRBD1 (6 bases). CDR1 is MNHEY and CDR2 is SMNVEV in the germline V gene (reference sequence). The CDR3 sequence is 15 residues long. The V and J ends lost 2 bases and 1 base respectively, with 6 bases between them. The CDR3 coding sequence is TGTGCCAGCAGTTTACAGGGGTCTGGGGCCAACGTCCTGACTTTC. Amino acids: CASSLQGSGANVLTF.

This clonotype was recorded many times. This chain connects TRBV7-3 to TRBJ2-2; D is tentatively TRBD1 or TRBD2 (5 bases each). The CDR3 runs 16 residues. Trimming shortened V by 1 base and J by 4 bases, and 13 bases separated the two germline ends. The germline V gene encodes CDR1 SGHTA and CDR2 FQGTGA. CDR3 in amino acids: CASSLSRDRGTGELFF. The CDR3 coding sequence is TGTGCCAGCAGCTTAAGCAGGGACCGTGGCACCGGGGAGCTGTTTTTT.

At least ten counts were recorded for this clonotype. The CDR3: CASSPSPGTGNEQYF. For the CDR3, the DNA is TGTGCCAGCAGTCCCTCGCCCGGGACAGGGAACGAGCAGTACTTC. The chain joins TRBV28 to TRBJ2-7, with 9 positions matching TRBD1. Germline V CDR1 and CDR2: MDHEN, SYDVKM. The CDR3 extends over 15 amino acids. J was trimmed by 5 bases and V by 5 bases; bases with no gene match: 10.

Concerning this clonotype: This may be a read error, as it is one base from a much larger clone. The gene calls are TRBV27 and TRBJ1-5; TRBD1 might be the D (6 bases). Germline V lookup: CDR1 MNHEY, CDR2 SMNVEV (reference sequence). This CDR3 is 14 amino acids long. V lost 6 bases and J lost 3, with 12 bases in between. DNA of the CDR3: TGTGCCAGCAGCCTCCGGGACACCAATCAGCCCCAGCATTTT. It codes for CASSLRDTNQPQHF.

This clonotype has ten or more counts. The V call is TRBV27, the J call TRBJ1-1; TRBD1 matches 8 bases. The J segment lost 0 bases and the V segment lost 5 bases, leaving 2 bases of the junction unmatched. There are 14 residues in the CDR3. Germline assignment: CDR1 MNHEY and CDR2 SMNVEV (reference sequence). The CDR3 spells CASSRQGLNTEAFF. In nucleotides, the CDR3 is TGTGCCAGCAGTCGACAGGGGCTGAACACTGAAGCTTTCTTT.

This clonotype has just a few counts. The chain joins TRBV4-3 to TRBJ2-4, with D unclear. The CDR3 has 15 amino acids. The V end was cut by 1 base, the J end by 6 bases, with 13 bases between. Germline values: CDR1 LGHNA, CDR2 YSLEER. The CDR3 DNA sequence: TGCGCCAGCAGCCAAGCGATCGGGTGGGGAAACATTCAGTACTTC. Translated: CASSQAIGWGNIQYF.

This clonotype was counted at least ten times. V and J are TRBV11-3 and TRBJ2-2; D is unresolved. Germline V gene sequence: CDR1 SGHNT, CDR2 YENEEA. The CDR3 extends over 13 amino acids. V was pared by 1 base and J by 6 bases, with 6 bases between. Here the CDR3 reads CASSLVGPGELFF. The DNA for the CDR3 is TGTGCCAGCAGCTTAGTAGGGCCCGGGGAGCTGTTTTTT.

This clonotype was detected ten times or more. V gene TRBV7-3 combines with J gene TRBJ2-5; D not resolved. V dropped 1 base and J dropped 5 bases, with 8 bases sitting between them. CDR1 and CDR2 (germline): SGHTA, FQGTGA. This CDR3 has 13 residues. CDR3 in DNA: TGTGCCAGCAGCTTAATCGTCGGGGAGACCCAGTACTTC. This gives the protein CASSLIVGETQYF.

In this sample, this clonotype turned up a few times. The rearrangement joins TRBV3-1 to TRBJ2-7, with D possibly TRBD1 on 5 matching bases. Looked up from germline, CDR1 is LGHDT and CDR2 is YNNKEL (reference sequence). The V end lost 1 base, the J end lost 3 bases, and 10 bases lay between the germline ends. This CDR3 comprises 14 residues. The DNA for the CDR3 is TGTGCCAGCAGCCAAGGGGGCGCAGACTACGAGCAGTACTTC. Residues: CASSQGGADYEQYF.

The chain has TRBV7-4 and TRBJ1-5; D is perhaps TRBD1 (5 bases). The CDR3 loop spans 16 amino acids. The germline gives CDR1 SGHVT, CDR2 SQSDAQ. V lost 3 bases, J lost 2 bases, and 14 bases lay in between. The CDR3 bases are TGTGCCAGCAGCTTCGGTAGAGGGGAGGGCAATCAGCCCCAGCATTTT. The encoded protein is CASSFGRGEGNQPQHF.

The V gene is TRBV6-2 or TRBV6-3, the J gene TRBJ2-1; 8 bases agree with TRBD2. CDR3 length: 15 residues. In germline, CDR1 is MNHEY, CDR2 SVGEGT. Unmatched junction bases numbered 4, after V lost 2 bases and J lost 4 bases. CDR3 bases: TGTGCCAGCAGTTACGAGGCGGGGGGATACAATGAGCAGTTCTTC. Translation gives CASSYEAGGYNEQFF.

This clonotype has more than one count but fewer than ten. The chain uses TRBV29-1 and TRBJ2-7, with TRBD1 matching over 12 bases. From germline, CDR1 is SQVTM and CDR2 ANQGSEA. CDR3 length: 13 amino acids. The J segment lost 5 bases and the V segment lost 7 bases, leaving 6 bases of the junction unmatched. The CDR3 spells CSATGQGAHEQYF. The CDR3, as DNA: TGCAGCGCAACGGGACAGGGGGCCCACGAGCAGTACTTC.

The CDR3 reads CASSEGLAGRSRDEQFF. The DNA of the CDR3 is TGTGCCAGCAGTGAGGGACTAGCGGGGAGGTCTAGGGATGAGCAGTTCTTC. The rearrangement links TRBV28 to TRBJ2-1; 13 positions match TRBD2. The trim removed 5 bases at V and 8 bases at J, leaving 12 bases unmatched. Germline CDR1 reads MDHEN; CDR2 reads SYDVKM. CDR3 length equals 17 residues. Variable domain in full (rest from reference TRBV28 and TRBJ2-1): DVKVTQSSRYLVKRTGEKVFLECVQDMDHENMFWYRQDPGLGLRLIYFSYDVKMKEKGDIPEGYSVSREKKERFSLILESASTNQTSMYLCASSEGLAGRSRDEQFFGPGTRLTVL.

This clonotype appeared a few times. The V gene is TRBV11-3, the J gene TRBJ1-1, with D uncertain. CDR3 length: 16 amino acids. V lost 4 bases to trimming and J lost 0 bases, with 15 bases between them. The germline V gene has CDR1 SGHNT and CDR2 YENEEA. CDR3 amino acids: CASSSGVCFMNTEAFF. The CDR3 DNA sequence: TGTGCCAGCAGCTCTGGGGTTTGTTTCATGAACACTGAAGCTTTCTTT.

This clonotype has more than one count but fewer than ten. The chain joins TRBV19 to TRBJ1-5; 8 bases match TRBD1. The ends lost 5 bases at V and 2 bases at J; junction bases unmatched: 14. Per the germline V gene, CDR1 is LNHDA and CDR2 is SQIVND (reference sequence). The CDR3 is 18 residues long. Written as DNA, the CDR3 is TGTGCCAGTAGTCCTCGCCCGACAGGGGTAATCGGCAATCAGCCCCAGCATTTT. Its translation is CASSPRPTGVIGNQPQHF.

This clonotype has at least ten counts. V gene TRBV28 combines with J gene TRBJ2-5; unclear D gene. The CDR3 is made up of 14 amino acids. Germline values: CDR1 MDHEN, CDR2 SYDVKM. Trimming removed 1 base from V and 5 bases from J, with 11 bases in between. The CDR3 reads CASSLSASTETQYF. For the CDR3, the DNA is TGTGCCAGCAGTTTATCGGCTAGTACTGAGACCCAGTACTTC.

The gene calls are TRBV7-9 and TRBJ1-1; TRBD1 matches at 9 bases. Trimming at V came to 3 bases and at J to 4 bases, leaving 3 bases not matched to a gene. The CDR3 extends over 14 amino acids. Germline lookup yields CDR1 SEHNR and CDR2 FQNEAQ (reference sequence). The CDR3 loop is CASSFEDRGTEAFF. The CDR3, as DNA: TGTGCCAGCAGCTTCGAGGACAGGGGCACTGAAGCTTTCTTT.

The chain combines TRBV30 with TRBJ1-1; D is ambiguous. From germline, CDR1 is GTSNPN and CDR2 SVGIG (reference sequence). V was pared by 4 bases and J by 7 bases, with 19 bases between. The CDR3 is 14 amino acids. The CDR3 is CAWTSGSVGHEAFF. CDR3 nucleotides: TGTGCCTGGACTTCAGGATCAGTTGGCCATGAAGCTTTCTTT. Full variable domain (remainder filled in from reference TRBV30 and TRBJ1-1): SQTIHQWPATLVQPVGSPLSLECTVEGTSNPNLYWYRQAAGRGLQLLFYSVGIGQISSEVPQNLSASRPQDRQFILSSKKLLLSDSGFYLCAWTSGSVGHEAFFGQGTRLTVV.

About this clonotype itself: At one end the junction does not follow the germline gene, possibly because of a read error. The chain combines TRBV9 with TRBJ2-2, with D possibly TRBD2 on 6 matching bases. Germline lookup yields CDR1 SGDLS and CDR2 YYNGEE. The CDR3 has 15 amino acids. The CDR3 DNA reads TGTACCAGCAGCGTAAGGAGGGAGAACACCGGGGAGCTGTTTTTT. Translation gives CTSSVRRENTGELFF.

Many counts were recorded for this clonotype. The CDR3 spells CASSLGKNTEAFF. The CDR3 DNA reads TGTGCCAGCAGCTTAGGAAAGAACACTGAAGCTTTCTTT. This chain joins TRBV11-2 and TRBJ1-1, with no clear D. From germline, CDR1 is SGHAT and CDR2 FQNNGV. Deletions cut 1 base from V and 1 base from J, with 4 bases between. The length of the CDR3 is 13 residues.

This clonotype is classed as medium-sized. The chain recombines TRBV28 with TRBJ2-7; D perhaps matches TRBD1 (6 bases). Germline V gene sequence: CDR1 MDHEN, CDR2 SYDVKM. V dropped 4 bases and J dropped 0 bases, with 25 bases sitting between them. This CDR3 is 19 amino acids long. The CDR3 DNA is TGTGCCAGCAGTTCCTCATACACTACGACAGGATGGAGCTCCTACGAGCAGTACTTC. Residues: CASSSSYTTTGWSSYEQYF.

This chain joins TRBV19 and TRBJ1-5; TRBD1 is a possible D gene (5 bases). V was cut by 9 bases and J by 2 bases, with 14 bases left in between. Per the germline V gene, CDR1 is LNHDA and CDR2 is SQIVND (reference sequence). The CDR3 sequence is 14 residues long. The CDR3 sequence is CASAGGSGNQPQHF. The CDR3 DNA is TGTGCCAGCGCGGGGGGGTCCGGCAATCAGCCCCAGCATTTT.

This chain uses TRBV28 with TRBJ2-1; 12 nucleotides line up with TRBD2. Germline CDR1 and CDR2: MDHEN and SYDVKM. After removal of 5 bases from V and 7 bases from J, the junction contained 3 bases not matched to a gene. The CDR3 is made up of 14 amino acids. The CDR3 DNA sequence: TGTGCCAGCAGTCCGACTAGCGGGGGTAATGAGCAGTTCTTC. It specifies CASSPTSGGNEQFF.

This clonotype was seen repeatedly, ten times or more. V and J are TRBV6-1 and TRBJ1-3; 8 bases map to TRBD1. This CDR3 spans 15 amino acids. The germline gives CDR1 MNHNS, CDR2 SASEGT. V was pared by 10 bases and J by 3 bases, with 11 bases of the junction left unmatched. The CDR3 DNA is TGTGCCACCAGGAGACAGGGGAATTTTGGAAACACCATATATTTT. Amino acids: CATRRQGNFGNTIYF.

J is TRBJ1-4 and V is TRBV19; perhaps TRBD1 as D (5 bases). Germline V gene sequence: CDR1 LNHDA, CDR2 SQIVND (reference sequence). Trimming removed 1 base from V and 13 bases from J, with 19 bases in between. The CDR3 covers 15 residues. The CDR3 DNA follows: TGTGCCAGTAGTATAGGGCCCGACAGCCCGGGGAGACTGTTTTTT. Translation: CASSIGPDSPGRLFF.

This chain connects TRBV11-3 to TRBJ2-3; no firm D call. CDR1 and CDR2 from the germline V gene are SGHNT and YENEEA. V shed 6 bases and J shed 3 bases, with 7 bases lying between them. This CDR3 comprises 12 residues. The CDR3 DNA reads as TGTGCCAGCAGTGGAGCGACAGATACGCAGTATTTT. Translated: CASSGATDTQYF.

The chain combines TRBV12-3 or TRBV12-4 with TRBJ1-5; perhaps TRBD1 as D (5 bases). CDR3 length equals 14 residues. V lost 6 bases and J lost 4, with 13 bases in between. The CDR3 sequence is CASRGGRGNQPQHF. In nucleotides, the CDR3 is TGTGCCAGCAGGGGGGGACGGGGGAATCAGCCCCAGCATTTT.

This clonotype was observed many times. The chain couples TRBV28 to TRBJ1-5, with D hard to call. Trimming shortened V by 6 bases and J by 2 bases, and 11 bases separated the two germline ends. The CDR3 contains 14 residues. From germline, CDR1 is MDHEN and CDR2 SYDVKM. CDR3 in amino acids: CASSRRWGNQPQHF. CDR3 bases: TGTGCCAGCAGCCGCCGATGGGGCAATCAGCCCCAGCATTTT.

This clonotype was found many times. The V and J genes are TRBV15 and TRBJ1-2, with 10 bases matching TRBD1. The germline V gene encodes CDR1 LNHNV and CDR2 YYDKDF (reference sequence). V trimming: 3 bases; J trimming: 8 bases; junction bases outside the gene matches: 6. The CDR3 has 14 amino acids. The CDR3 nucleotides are TGTGCCACCAGCAGGGATGGGACAGGGGTCGGCTACACCTTC. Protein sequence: CATSRDGTGVGYTF.

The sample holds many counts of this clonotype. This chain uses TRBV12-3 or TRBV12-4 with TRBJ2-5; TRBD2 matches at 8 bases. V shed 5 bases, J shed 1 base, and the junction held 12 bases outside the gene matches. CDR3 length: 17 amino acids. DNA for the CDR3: TGTGCCAGCAGTAAAGAACTCATTAGCGGGGCCCAAGAGACCCAGTACTTC. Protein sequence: CASSKELISGAQETQYF.

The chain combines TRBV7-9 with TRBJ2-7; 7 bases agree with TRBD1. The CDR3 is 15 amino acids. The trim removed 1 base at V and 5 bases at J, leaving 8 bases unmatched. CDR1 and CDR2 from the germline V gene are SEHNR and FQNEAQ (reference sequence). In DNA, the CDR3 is TGTGCCAGCAGCTTAGTGACAGGGAAGGGGGACGAGCAGTACTTC. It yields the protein CASSLVTGKGDEQYF. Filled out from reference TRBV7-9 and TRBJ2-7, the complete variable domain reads DTGVSQNPRHKITKRGQNVTFRCDPISEHNRLYWYRQTLGQGPEFLTYFQNEAQLEKSRLLSDRFSAERPKGSFSTLEIQRTEQGDSAMYLCASSLVTGKGDEQYFGPGTRLTVT.

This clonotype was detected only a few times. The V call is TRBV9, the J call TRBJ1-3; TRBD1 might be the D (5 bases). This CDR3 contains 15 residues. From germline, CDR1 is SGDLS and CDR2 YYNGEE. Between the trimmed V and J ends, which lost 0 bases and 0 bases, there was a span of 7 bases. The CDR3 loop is CASSVGGGSGNTIYF. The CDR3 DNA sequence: TGTGCCAGCAGCGTAGGGGGGGGCTCTGGAAACACCATATATTTT.